Below, 11 T cell receptor beta chains from the same sample are listed, as sequenced in a study of blood T cell repertoires in COVID-19. Profiling relied on immunoSEQ multiplex PCR, and the TCRdb table lists in-frame clones only, not all of them. Among some 100,000 clones listed, roughly 90% were seen once. Sequenced input: peripheral blood. These receptor sequences come from a woman between 55 and 75 years old with acute or convalescent COVID-19.

This chain joins TRBV19 and TRBJ1-4; possibly TRBD1 for D (6 bases). CDR3 length: 16 amino acids. CDR1 is LNHDA and CDR2 is SQIVND in the germline V gene (reference sequence). Between the trimmed V and J ends, which lost 1 base and 8 bases, there was a span of 17 bases. The CDR3 nucleotides read TGTGCCAGTAGTATAGCAGTGGGACAAGGGAAGGAAAAACTGTTTTTT. Amino acids: CASSIAVGQGKEKLFF. Using reference TRBV19 and TRBJ1-4 for the parts outside the CDR3, the full variable domain is DGGITQSPKYLFRKEGQNVTLSCEQNLNHDAMYWYRQDPGQGLRLIYYSQIVNDFQKGDIAEGYSVSREKKESFPLTVTSAQKNPTAFYLCASSIAVGQGKEKLFFGSGTQLSVL.

The chain uses TRBV3-1 (or the pseudogene TRBV3-2) and TRBJ1-3; TRBD1 aligns across 7 bases. With 6 bases clipped from V and 3 bases from J, the junction kept 8 bases outside the gene matches. This CDR3 spans 15 amino acids. Germline CDR1 reads LGHDT; CDR2 reads YNNKEL (reference sequence). The CDR3 region has the DNA TGTGCCAGCAGAGACAGGGTTTCGGGTGGAAACACCATATATTTT. Translation gives CASRDRVSGGNTIYF.

The chain has TRBV10-3 and TRBJ1-2; TRBD1 aligns across 12 bases. Per germline, CDR1 ENHRY and CDR2 SYGVKD. V shed 6 bases, J shed 3 bases, and the junction held 5 bases outside the gene matches. The CDR3 is made up of 15 amino acids. CDR3 amino acids: CAISLGTGGDYGYTF. As DNA, the CDR3 is TGTGCCATCAGCCTGGGGACAGGGGGCGACTATGGCTACACCTTC.

The chain has TRBV11-2 and TRBJ2-1, with 10 positions matching TRBD2. The ends lost 5 bases at V and 4 bases at J; junction bases unmatched: 5. The CDR3 length is 15 residues. The germline V gene has CDR1 SGHAT and CDR2 FQNNGV. This CDR3 is CASSPSGRAYNEQFF. For the CDR3, the DNA is TGTGCCAGCAGCCCGAGCGGGAGGGCGTACAATGAGCAGTTCTTC.

V usage is TRBV28 and J usage is TRBJ1-2; TRBD1 aligns across 8 bases. The V segment lost 6 bases and the J segment 6 bases; nucleotides outside the gene matches: 6. The V gene's germline CDR1 is MDHEN and CDR2 SYDVKM. This CDR3 has 13 amino acids. Written as DNA, the CDR3 is TGTGCCAGCAGGTCGACAGGGGAGGATGGCTACACCTTC. Translated, it gives CASRSTGEDGYTF.

The chain recombines TRBV6-6 with TRBJ1-4; D gene unclear. The CDR3 runs to 14 residues. Trimming removed 2 bases at V and 8 bases at J, with 12 bases between. Germline V gives CDR1 MNHNY, CDR2 SVGAGI (reference sequence). CDR3 region: CASSYRGWREKLFF. For the CDR3, the DNA is TGTGCCAGCAGTTACCGGGGTTGGAGGGAAAAACTGTTTTTT.

The chain employs TRBV30 and TRBJ2-5; the match to TRBD1 covers 7 bases. This CDR3 region has 13 residues. V lost 0 bases to trimming and J lost 3 bases; unmatched junction nucleotides: 1. Germline V gene data show CDR1 as GTSNPN and CDR2 as SVGIG (reference sequence). In DNA, the CDR3 is TGTGCCTGGAGTGTGGGGACAGAAGAGACCCAGTACTTC. Translating gives CAWSVGTEETQYF.

The rearrangement joins TRBV6-1 to TRBJ1-4; 7 nucleotides match TRBD1. CDR3 length: 15 residues. CDR1 and CDR2 (germline): MNHNS, SASEGT. V was clipped by 2 bases and J by 2 bases; unmatched bases: 2. CDR3 amino acids: CASSERGLTNEKLFF. In DNA form, the CDR3 reads TGTGCCAGCAGTGAAAGGGGGCTGACTAATGAAAAACTGTTTTTT.

The V and J genes are TRBV12-3 or TRBV12-4 and TRBJ2-1, with D unclear. Trimming removed 4 bases at V and 7 bases at J, with 8 bases between. CDR3 length equals 12 residues. CDR3 in DNA: TGTGCCAGCAGTTCCCAGGATAATGAGCAGTTCTTC. This codes for CASSSQDNEQFF.

Notes on this clone: At one boundary the junction diverges from the germline segment, which might be a read error. The chain carries TRBV7-2 and TRBJ2-1; 8 bases are a match to TRBD2. Looked up from germline, CDR1 is SGHTA and CDR2 is FQGNSA. This CDR3 is 14 amino acids long. CDR3 DNA: TGTGCCAGCAGCTTAGGCCCCCCCGGGACTAGTGGTGTCTTC. It codes for CASSLGPPGTSGVF.

The chain has TRBV25-1 and TRBJ1-1; 11 bases line up with TRBD1. Losses at the gene ends were 4 bases for V and 8 bases for J; bases not matched to a gene: 3. The CDR3 extends over 13 amino acids. CDR1 MGHDK and CDR2 SYGVNS come from the germline V gene. In DNA form, the CDR3 reads TGTGCCAGCAGTGGGGGACAGGGGGTAGAAGCTTTCTTT. It yields the protein CASSGGQGVEAFF.